Following are 16 T cell receptor beta chains from one sample sequenced in a study of beta chain features in type 1 diabetes (dated by TCRdb to the late 2010s). Preparation of the library involved the immunoSEQ multiplex PCR assay. All of the isolated RNA was reverse transcribed with the High Capacity cDNA Reverse Transcription Kit, so expressed TCRB transcripts were sequenced. TCRdb obtained this table from immuneACCESS and retained in-frame rearrangements with V and J assigned. These tables miss some clones; where compared with another copy, unresolved V genes account for less than half of the shortfall, and the remainder is unexplained. The sample table holds just over 450,000 clones, of which approximately 28% were seen once. About 0.065% of the sample is taken by the ten largest. Sequencing was performed on naive CD4+ T cells from blood. Read against the paper, the sample's cell subset or site label means: true naive CD4+ T cells. The receptors originated from a man aged 18 to 35 in good health.

The CDR3 sequence: CASSPGGGRPDTQYF. The CDR3 nucleotides read TGTGCCAGCAGTCCGGGGGGCGGGAGGCCCGATACGCAGTATTTT. The chain employs TRBV6-6 and TRBJ2-3; 8 bases are shared with TRBD2. The CDR3 contains 15 residues. The J segment lost 6 bases and the V segment lost 5 bases, leaving 10 bases of the junction unmatched. Germline CDR1 MNHNY, CDR2 SVGAGI (reference sequence).

This clone was seen a few times. The chain links TRBV6-5 to TRBJ2-3; 7 nucleotides align to TRBD1. The V segment lost 2 bases and the J segment 4 bases; nucleotides outside the gene matches: 3. Germline V gene lookup returns CDR1 MNHEY and CDR2 SVGAGI. This CDR3 is built from 14 residues. Here the CDR3 reads CASSYGDRSDTQYF. The DNA for the CDR3 is TGTGCCAGCAGTTACGGGGACAGATCAGATACGCAGTATTTT.

This clone came up a few times. The chain couples TRBV10-3 to TRBJ2-7; D ambiguous. From germline, CDR1 is ENHRY and CDR2 SYGVKD. V was cut by 3 bases and J by 3 bases, with 6 bases left in between. The CDR3 covers 12 residues. Written as DNA, the CDR3 is TGTGCCATCAGTGAAGGCGGCTACGAGCAGTACTTC. This encodes CAISEGGYEQYF.

This clone showed up just a few times. V is TRBV2 and J is TRBJ1-5; no definite D call. The germline V gene encodes CDR1 SNHLY and CDR2 FYNNEI. V lost 6 bases to trimming and J lost 0 bases, with 9 bases between them. CDR3 length: 14 residues. CDR3 in amino acids: CASRFQYSNQPQHF. In DNA form, the CDR3 reads TGTGCCAGCAGGTTCCAATATAGCAATCAGCCCCAGCATTTT. The full variable domain, completed using reference TRBV2 and TRBJ1-5, is EPEVTQTPSHQVTQMGQEVILRCVPISNHLYFYWYRQILGQKVEFLVSFYNNEISEKSEIFDDQFSVERPDGSNFTLKIRSTKLEDSAMYFCASRFQYSNQPQHFGDGTRLSIL.

This chain uses TRBV30 with TRBJ1-1; D possibly corresponds to TRBD1 (5 bases). Germline CDR1 GTSNPN, CDR2 SVGIG (reference sequence). Trimming removed 3 bases at V and 6 bases at J, with 11 bases between. The CDR3 is 12 residues long. In nucleotides, the CDR3 is TGTGCCTGGAGCAGGGAGAGGGCTGAAGCTTTCTTT. Amino acids: CAWSRERAEAFF.

The CDR3 here is CASSQDNTRTDTQYF. CDR3 DNA: TGCGCCAGCAGCCAAGACAATACACGCACAGATACGCAGTATTTT. This chain uses TRBV4-1 with TRBJ2-3; D ambiguous. This CDR3 is 15 amino acids long. Germline V lookup: CDR1 MGHRA, CDR2 YSYEKL. Trimming took 0 bases from V and 1 from J, leaving 8 bases between them.

This clone was recorded a few times. The CDR3 sequence is CASRKGMETQYF. The CDR3 DNA follows: TGTGCCAGCAGGAAGGGAATGGAGACCCAGTACTTC. The chain uses TRBV2 and TRBJ2-5; no reliable D call. Trimming cost V 6 bases and J 5 bases, with 10 bases left between them. The CDR3 is 12 residues long. The germline V gene has CDR1 SNHLY and CDR2 FYNNEI.

This clone was seen more than once but under ten times. This sample also contains other DNA sequences that code for the same CDR3. The chain joins TRBV30 to TRBJ1-1; tentative D call: TRBD1 (5 bases). Trimming removed 1 base from V and 0 bases from J, with 6 bases in between. Germline V gene lookup returns CDR1 GTSNPN and CDR2 SVGIG (reference sequence). This CDR3 region has 13 residues. CDR3 sequence: CAWSGQLNTEAFF. The CDR3 nucleotides are TGTGCCTGGAGTGGACAGTTGAACACTGAAGCTTTCTTT.

The V and J genes are TRBV7-2 and TRBJ2-7, with D perhaps TRBD1 (6 bases). The CDR3 has 15 amino acids. Trimming shortened V by 5 bases and J by 3 bases, and 17 bases separated the two germline ends. The germline V gene has CDR1 SGHTA and CDR2 FQGNSA. In nucleotides, the CDR3 is TGTGCCAGCAGCGCACAACCGGGACACCTCTACGAGCAGTACTTC. This translates into CASSAQPGHLYEQYF.

The table lists this clone with a few counts. The chain is built from TRBV7-2 and TRBJ2-5, with D perhaps TRBD1 (6 bases). The V end was cut by 3 bases, the J end by 5 bases, with 13 bases between. Germline CDR1 SGHTA, CDR2 FQGNSA. The CDR3 is 14 amino acids. CDR3 nucleotides: TGTGCCAGCAGCTTGATGGGGGCAGAGGAGACCCAGTACTTC. Translation: CASSLMGAEETQYF.

The genes are TRBV6-5 and TRBJ1-1; perhaps TRBD1 as D (5 bases). Trimming left V 2 bases short and J 4 bases short, with 11 bases between. The CDR3 runs 14 residues. The germline gives CDR1 MNHEY, CDR2 SVGAGI. CDR3 residues: CASSYAQGGTEAFF. CDR3 sequence (DNA): TGTGCCAGCAGTTACGCGCAGGGTGGCACTGAAGCTTTCTTT.

The V call is TRBV27, the J call TRBJ1-1; D not resolved. Germline V lookup: CDR1 MNHEY, CDR2 SMNVEV (reference sequence). The CDR3 totals 13 residues. Trimming removed 3 bases from V and 1 base from J, with 6 bases in between. The CDR3 DNA reads TGTGCCAGCAGTTTTTGGGGGAACACTGAAGCTTTCTTT. As protein: CASSFWGNTEAFF.

A few counts support this clone. V is TRBV29-1 and J is TRBJ2-5, with D maybe TRBD1 (6 bases). Germline loops: CDR1 SQVTM, CDR2 ANQGSEA. The CDR3 is 12 residues long. Trimming left V 7 bases short and J 1 base short, with 10 bases between. The CDR3 loop reads CSGGTPQETQYF. CDR3 DNA sequence: TGCAGCGGGGGGACACCCCAAGAGACCCAGTACTTC.

The chain has TRBV28 and TRBJ2-1; D not certain. Between the trimmed V and J ends, which lost 2 bases and 10 bases, there was a span of 9 bases. CDR1 MDHEN and CDR2 SYDVKM come from the germline V gene. This CDR3 has 12 amino acids. The CDR3 DNA follows: TGTGCCAGCAGTTTACTGTCCACCGAGCAGTTCTTC. The encoded protein is CASSLLSTEQFF. The whole variable domain, remainder taken from reference TRBV28 and TRBJ2-1, is DVKVTQSSRYLVKRTGEKVFLECVQDMDHENMFWYRQDPGLGLRLIYFSYDVKMKEKGDIPEGYSVSREKKERFSLILESASTNQTSMYLCASSLLSTEQFFGPGTRLTVL.

This chain joins TRBV6-5 and TRBJ2-1; D is unclear. V was cut by 5 bases and J by 9 bases, with 8 bases left in between. This CDR3 is 11 amino acids long. Germline CDR1 is MNHEY and CDR2 is SVGAGI. The CDR3 region is CASSLRGEQFF. The DNA for the CDR3 is TGTGCCAGCAGTCTGAGAGGTGAGCAGTTCTTC.

This clone was observed a handful of times. V is TRBV5-1 and J is TRBJ2-7; D gene ambiguous. Trimming removed 0 bases from V and 5 bases from J, with 15 bases in between. The CDR3 runs 15 residues. Per germline, CDR1 SGHRS and CDR2 YFSETQ. CDR3 in amino acids: CASSLASQVRHEQYF. As DNA, the CDR3 is TGCGCCAGCAGCTTGGCCTCCCAGGTCAGGCACGAGCAGTACTTC.